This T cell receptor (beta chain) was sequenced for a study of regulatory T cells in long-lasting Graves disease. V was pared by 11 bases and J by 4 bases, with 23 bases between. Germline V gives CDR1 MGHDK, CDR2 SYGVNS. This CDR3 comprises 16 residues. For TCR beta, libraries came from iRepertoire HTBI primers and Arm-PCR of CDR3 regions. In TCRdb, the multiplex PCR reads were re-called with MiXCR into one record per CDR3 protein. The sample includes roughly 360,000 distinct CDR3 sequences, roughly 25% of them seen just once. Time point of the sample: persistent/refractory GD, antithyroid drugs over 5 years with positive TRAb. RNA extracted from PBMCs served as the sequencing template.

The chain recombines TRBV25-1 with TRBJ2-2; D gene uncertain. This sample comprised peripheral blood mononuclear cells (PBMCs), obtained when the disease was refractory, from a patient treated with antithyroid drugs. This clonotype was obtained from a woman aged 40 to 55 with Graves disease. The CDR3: CAGPNLPGAGTGELFF. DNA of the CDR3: TGTGCCGGACCAAACCTCCCAGGCGCCGGCACCGGGGAGCTGTTTTTT.